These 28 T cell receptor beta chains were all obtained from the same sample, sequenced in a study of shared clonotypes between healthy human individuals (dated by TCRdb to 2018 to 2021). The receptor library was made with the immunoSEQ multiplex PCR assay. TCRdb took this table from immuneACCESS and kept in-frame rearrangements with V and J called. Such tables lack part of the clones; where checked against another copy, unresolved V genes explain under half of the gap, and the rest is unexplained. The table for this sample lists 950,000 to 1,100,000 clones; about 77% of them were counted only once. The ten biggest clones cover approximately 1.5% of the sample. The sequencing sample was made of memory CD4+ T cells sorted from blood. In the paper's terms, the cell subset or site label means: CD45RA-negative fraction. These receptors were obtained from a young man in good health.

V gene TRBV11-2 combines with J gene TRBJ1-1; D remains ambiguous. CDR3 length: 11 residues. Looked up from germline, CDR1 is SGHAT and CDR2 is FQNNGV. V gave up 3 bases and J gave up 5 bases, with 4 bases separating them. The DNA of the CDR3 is TGTGCCAGCAGCTTGGGAACTGAAGCTTTCTTT. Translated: CASSLGTEAFF.

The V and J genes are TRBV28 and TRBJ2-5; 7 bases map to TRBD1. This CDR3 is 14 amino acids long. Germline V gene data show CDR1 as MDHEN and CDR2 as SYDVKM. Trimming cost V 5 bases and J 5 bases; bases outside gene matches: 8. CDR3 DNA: TGTGCCAGCAGTGAGACAGGGACGTGGGAGACCCAGTACTTC. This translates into CASSETGTWETQYF.

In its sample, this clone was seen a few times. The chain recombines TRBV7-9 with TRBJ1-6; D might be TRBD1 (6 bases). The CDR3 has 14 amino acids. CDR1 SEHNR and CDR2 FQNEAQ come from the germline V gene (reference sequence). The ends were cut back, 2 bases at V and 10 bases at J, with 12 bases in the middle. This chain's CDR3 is CASSLTQGRSPLHF. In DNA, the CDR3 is TGTGCCAGCAGCTTAACCCAGGGGAGGTCACCCCTCCACTTT.

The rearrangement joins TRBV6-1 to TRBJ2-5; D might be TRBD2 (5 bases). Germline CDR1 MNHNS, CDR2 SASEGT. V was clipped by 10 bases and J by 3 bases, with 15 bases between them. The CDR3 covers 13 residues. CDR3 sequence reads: CATYLAIEETQYF. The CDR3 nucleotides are TGTGCCACGTACCTAGCCATAGAAGAGACCCAGTACTTC.

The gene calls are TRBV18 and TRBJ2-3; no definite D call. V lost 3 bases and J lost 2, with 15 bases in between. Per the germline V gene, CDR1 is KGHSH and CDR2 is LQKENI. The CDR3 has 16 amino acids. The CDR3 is CASSPPLAENTDTQYF. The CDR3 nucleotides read TGTGCCAGCTCACCGCCGTTAGCCGAGAACACAGATACGCAGTATTTT.

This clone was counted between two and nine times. The CDR3 DNA reads as TGTGCCAGCAGCTTAACCGGCGTCGCAACTAATGAAAAACTGTTTTTT. Translation gives CASSLTGVATNEKLFF. The chain is built from TRBV7-9 and TRBJ1-4; D call uncertain. The CDR3 covers 16 residues. Trimming stripped 2 bases from V and 0 bases from J, with 10 bases between. Germline values: CDR1 SEHNR, CDR2 FQNEAQ (reference sequence).

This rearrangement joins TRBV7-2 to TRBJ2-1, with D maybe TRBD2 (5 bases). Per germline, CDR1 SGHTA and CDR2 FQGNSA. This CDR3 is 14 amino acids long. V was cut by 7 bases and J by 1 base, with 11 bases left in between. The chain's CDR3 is CASTSPGSYNEQFF. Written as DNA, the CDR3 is TGTGCCAGCACTTCGCCGGGGTCCTACAATGAGCAGTTCTTC.

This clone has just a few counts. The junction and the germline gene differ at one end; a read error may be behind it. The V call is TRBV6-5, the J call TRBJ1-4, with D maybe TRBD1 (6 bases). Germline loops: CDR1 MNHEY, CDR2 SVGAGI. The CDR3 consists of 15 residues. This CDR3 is CASSYPTGRGRKTVF. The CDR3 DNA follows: TGTGCCAGCAGTTACCCAACAGGGAGAGGGAGAAAAACTGTTTTT.

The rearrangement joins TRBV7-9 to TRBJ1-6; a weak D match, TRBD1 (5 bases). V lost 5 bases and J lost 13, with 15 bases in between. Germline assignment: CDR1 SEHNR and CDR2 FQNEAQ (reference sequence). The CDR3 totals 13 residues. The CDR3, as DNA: TGTGCCAGCAGCGCCGGGACCCTAAGCCCCCTCCACTTT. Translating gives CASSAGTLSPLHF.

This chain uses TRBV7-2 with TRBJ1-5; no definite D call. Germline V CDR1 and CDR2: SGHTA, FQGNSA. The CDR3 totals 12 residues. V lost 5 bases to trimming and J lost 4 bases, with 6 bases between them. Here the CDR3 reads CASSPLNQPQHF. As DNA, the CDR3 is TGTGCCAGCAGCCCACTAAATCAGCCCCAGCATTTT. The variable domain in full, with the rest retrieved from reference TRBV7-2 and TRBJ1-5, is GAGVSQSPSNKVTEKGKDVELRCDPISGHTALYWYRQSLGQGLEFLIYFQGNSAPDKSGLPSDRFSAERTGGSVSTLTIQRTQQEDSAVYLCASSPLNQPQHFGDGTRLSIL.

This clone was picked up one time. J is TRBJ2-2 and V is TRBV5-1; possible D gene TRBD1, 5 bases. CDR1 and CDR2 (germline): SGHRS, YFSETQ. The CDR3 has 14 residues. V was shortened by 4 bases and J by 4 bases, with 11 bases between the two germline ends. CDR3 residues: CASSIRQSTGELFF. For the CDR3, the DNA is TGCGCCAGCAGCATACGACAGAGCACCGGGGAGCTGTTTTTT.

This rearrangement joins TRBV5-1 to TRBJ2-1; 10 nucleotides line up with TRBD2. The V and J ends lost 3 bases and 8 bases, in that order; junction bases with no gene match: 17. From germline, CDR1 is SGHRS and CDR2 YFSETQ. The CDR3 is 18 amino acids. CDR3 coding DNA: TGCGCCAGCAGCTCGACTAGGGTAGCGGGAGGTCTCCTGGATGAGCAGTTCTTC. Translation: CASSSTRVAGGLLDEQFF.

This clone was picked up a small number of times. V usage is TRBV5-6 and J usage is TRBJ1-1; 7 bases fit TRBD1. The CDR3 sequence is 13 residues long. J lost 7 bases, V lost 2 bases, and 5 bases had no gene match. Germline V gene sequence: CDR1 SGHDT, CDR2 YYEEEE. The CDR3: CASSLQGRGEAFF. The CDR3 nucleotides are TGTGCCAGCAGCTTACAGGGGAGGGGTGAAGCTTTCTTT.

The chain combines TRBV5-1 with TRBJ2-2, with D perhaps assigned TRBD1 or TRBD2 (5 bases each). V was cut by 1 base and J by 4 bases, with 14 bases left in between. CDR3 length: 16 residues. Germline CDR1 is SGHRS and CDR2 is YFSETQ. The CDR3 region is CASSLLVVGTTGELFF. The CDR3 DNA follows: TGCGCCAGCAGCTTGTTGGTCGTCGGGACCACCGGGGAGCTGTTTTTT.

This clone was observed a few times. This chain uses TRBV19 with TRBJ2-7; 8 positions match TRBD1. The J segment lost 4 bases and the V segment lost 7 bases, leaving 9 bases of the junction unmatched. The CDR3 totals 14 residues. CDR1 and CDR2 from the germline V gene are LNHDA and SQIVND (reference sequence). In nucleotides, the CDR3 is TGTGCCAGTAAGGAGACAGGGGAATTTTACGAGCAGTACTTC. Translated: CASKETGEFYEQYF.

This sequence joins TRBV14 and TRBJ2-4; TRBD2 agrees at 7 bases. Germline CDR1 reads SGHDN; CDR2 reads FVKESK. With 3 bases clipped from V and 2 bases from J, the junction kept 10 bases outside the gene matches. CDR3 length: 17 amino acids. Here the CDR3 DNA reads TGTGCCAGCAGCCATTACCTTGCGGGAGTCTCCAAAAACATTCAGTACTTC. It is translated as CASSHYLAGVSKNIQYF. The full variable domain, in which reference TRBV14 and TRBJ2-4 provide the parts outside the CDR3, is EAGVTQFPSHSVIEKGQTVTLRCDPISGHDNLYWYRRVMGKEIKFLLHFVKESKQDESGMPNNRFLAERTGGTYSTLKVQPAELEDSGVYFCASSHYLAGVSKNIQYFGAGTRLSVL.

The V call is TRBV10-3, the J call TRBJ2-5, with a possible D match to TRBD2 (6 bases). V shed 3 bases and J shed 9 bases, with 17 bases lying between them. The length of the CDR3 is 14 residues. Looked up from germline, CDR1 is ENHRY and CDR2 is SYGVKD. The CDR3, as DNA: TGTGCCATCAGTGACAGGGATGCGGCGGGACCCCAGTACTTC. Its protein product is CAISDRDAAGPQYF.

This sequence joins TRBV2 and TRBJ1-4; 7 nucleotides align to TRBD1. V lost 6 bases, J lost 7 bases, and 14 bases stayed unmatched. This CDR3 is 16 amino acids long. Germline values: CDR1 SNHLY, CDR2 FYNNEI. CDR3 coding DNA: TGTGCCAGCAGCGCCGGGACAGCCGCAGTAGGTGAAAAACTGTTTTTT. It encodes CASSAGTAAVGEKLFF.

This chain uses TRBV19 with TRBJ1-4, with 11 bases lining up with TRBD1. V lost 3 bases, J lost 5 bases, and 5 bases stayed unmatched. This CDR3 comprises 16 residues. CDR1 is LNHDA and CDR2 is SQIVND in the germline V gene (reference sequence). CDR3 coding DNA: TGTGCCAGTAGTATGGGACAGGGGGGTACCAATGAAAAACTGTTTTTT. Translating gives CASSMGQGGTNEKLFF.

In DNA form, the CDR3 reads TGTGCCATCAGTGATTCATCACCCTCGATAGGGGCAGATACGCAGTATTTT. Protein sequence: CAISDSSPSIGADTQYF. The chain joins TRBV10-3 to TRBJ2-3, with D possibly TRBD1 on 5 matching bases. CDR1 and CDR2 from the germline V gene are ENHRY and SYGVKD. The CDR3 extends over 17 amino acids. Trimming took off 3 bases at V and 4 bases at J, with 20 bases between the two ends.

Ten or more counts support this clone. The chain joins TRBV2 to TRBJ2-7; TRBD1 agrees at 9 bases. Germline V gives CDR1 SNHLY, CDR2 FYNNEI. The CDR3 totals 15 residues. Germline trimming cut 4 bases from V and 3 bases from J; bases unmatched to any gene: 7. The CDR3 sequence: CASSAGQGAVYEQYF. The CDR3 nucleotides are TGTGCCAGCAGTGCGGGACAGGGCGCCGTCTACGAGCAGTACTTC. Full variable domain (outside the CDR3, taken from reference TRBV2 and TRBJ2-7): EPEVTQTPSHQVTQMGQEVILRCVPISNHLYFYWYRQILGQKVEFLVSFYNNEISEKSEIFDDQFSVERPDGSNFTLKIRSTKLEDSAMYFCASSAGQGAVYEQYFGPGTRLTVT.

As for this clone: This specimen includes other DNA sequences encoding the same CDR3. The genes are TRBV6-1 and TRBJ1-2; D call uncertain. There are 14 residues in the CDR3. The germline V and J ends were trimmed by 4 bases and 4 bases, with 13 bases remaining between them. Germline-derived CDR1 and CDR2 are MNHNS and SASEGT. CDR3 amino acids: CASSAMGGSYGYTF. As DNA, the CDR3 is TGTGCCAGCAGTGCTATGGGAGGTAGCTATGGCTACACCTTC.

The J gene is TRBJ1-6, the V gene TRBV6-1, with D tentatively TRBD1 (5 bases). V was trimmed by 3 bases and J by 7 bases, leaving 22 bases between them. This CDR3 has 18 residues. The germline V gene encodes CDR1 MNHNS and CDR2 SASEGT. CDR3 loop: CASSDPGGGTNSNSPLHF. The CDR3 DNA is TGTGCCAGCAGTGACCCCGGGGGAGGGACGAATAGCAATTCACCCCTCCACTTT.

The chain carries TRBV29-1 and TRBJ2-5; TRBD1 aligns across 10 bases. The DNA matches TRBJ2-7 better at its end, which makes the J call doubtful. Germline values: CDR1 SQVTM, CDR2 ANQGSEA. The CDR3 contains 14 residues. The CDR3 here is CSVRLGQGFDEQYF. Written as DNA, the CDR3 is TGCAGCGTGCGTTTGGGACAGGGGTTTGACGAGCAGTACTTC.

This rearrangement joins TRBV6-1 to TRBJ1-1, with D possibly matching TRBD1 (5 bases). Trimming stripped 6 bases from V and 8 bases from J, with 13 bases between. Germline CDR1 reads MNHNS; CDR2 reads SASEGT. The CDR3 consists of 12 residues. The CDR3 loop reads CASSLGSGEAFF. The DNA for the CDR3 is TGTGCCAGCAGCCTCGGGTCAGGGGAAGCTTTCTTT.

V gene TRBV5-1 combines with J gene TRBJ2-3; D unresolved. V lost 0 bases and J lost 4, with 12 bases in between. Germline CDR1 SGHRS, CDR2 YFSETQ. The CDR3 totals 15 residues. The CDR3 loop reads CASSLANNLADTQYF. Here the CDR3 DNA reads TGCGCCAGCAGCTTGGCGAATAATCTAGCAGATACGCAGTATTTT.

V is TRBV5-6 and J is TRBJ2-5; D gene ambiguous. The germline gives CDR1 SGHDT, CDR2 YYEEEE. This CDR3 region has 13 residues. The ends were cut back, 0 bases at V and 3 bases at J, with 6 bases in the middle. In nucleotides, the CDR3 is TGTGCCAGCAGCTTGGGCAGCGAAGAGACCCAGTACTTC. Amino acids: CASSLGSEETQYF.

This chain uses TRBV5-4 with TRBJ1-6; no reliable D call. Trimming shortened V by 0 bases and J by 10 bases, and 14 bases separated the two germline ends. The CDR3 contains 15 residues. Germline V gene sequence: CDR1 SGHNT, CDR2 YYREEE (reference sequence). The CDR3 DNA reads TGTGCCAGCAGCTTGGGCGGCCAGATAGCGTCACCCCTCCACTTT. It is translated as CASSLGGQIASPLHF.